The 8 T cell receptor beta chains in this list originate from one sample, sequenced in a study of persistence of HIV-infected CD4 T cells. Sequencing used immunoSEQ version 4 in survey mode. Profiling relied on immunoSEQ multiplex PCR, and the TCRdb table lists in-frame clones only, not all of them. The table records under 20,000 clones, 65% of them present only once. Lysates of CMV-infected fibroblasts at 10 ug/mL stimulated these cells. Sorting selected CD4+ T cells upregulating both CD40 ligand and CD69. These receptors have no identified antigens. The sample here was CD4+ T cells sorted from PBMCs after roughly 20-hour stimulation, taken from a patient who received antiretroviral therapy. The receptors were gathered from an adult woman with HIV who was CMV-seropositive.

The chain joins TRBV5-1 to TRBJ1-2, with 9 nucleotides matching TRBD1. Unmatched junction bases numbered 4, after V lost 2 bases and J lost 8 bases. The CDR3 loop spans 13 amino acids. Germline V gene sequence: CDR1 SGHRS, CDR2 YFSETQ. For the CDR3, the DNA is TGCGCCAGCAGCTTAACGACAGGGGGAGGCTACACCTTC. It encodes CASSLTTGGGYTF.

In this sample, this clone turned up once. The chain combines TRBV10-3 with TRBJ1-5; 9 bases match TRBD1. CDR1 is ENHRY and CDR2 is SYGVKD in the germline V gene. The CDR3 loop spans 16 amino acids. After removal of 2 bases from V and 6 bases from J, the junction contained 8 bases not matched to a gene. CDR3 coding DNA: TGTGCCATCAGTGAGCTGGACAGGGGAAACGCTCAGCCCCAGCATTTT. This encodes CAISELDRGNAQPQHF.

The count of this clone is one. This sequence joins TRBV27 and TRBJ1-2, with a tentative D call TRBD1 (6 bases). Germline V lookup: CDR1 MNHEY, CDR2 SMNVEV (reference sequence). Trimming shortened V by 10 bases and J by 8 bases, and 20 bases separated the two germline ends. The CDR3 loop spans 13 amino acids. The CDR3 DNA is TGTGCCACCCAGAATTACCAGGGGAGCGGCTACACCTTC. Its translation: CATQNYQGSGYTF.

The rearrangement links TRBV10-1 to TRBJ2-1, with D perhaps TRBD1 (5 bases). The CDR3 consists of 13 residues. Trimming cost V 8 bases and J 2 bases, with 10 bases left between them. CDR1 and CDR2 (germline): WNHNN, SYGVQD (reference sequence). CDR3 in DNA: TGCGCCAGCGGACCGGACACCTACAATGAGCAGTTCTTC. Amino acids: CASGPDTYNEQFF.

The J gene is TRBJ1-3, the V gene TRBV6-5; TRBD1 agrees at 7 bases. The CDR3 loop spans 16 amino acids. Trimming removed 4 bases from V and 4 bases from J; junction bases left unmatched: 10. Germline assignment: CDR1 MNHEY and CDR2 SVGAGI. In nucleotides, the CDR3 is TGTGCCAGCAGTTTGGACAGGAGTCAGCTCGGAAACACCATATATTTT. Translating gives CASSLDRSQLGNTIYF.

This clone ranks as medium-sized. The junction does not match germline at one end; this may be a read error. This sequence joins TRBV19 and TRBJ1-1, with 7 bases that match TRBD1. This CDR3 comprises 11 residues. CDR1 and CDR2 (germline): LNHDA, SQIVND (reference sequence). Written as DNA, the CDR3 is TGTGCCAGTAGCGACACAGGGGCGGAGATCTTT. This encodes CASSDTGAEIF.

CDR3 residues: CAISGDSYNEQFF. Written as DNA, the CDR3 is TGTGCCATCAGTGGTGACAGTTACAATGAGCAGTTCTTC. J is TRBJ2-1 and V is TRBV10-3; possible D gene TRBD1, 5 bases. Trimming cost V 4 bases and J 4 bases, with 8 bases left between them. This CDR3 spans 13 amino acids. In germline, CDR1 is ENHRY, CDR2 SYGVKD.

This chain uses TRBV3-1 (or the pseudogene TRBV3-2) with TRBJ2-2; 7 bases map to TRBD2. CDR3 length: 14 amino acids. Looked up from germline, CDR1 is LGHDT and CDR2 is YNNKEL (reference sequence). V shed 4 bases and J 4 bases; nucleotides not matched to a gene: 3. The CDR3 bases are TGTGCCAGCAGCCGCGGCGGGGGCACCGGGGAGCTGTTTTTT. Translated, it gives CASSRGGGTGELFF.